The 3 T cell receptor beta chains reported below all come from one sample, sequenced in a study of cytomegalovirus exposure and HLA in healthy donors. 13 Jbeta primers and 60 Vbeta primers were used for the PCR. Repertoires were generated with immunoSEQ multiplex PCR, while TCRdb's copy carries only in-frame clones and drops some. The sample yields more than 120,000 clones, approximately 78% seen once. The sequenced sample was PBMCs. These receptors came from a woman aged 40-49 years in good health and CMV-seropositive.

V and J are TRBV5-1 and TRBJ2-7, with TRBD2 matching 10 bases. The CDR3 has 14 residues. Losses at the gene ends were 4 bases for V and 1 base for J; bases not matched to a gene: 2. CDR1 SGHRS and CDR2 YFSETQ come from the germline V gene. The chain's CDR3 is CASSGTSESYEQYF. The CDR3 region has the DNA TGCGCCAGCAGCGGGACTAGCGAATCCTACGAGCAGTACTTC.

The chain joins TRBV9 to TRBJ1-1; D is perhaps TRBD1 (5 bases). Germline values: CDR1 SGDLS, CDR2 YYNGEE. V lost 4 bases, J lost 0 bases, and 16 bases lay in between. The CDR3 sequence is 16 residues long. The DNA of the CDR3 is TGTGCCAGCAGCCGGGGGGGAGTCGGCATGAACACTGAAGCTTTCTTT. Translated, it gives CASSRGGVGMNTEAFF.

V and J are TRBV5-6 and TRBJ2-7, with D possibly matching TRBD2 (6 bases). Trimming shortened V by 4 bases and J by 0 bases, and 11 bases separated the two germline ends. Germline CDR1 reads SGHDT; CDR2 reads YYEEEE. This CDR3 has 14 residues. CDR3 DNA: TGTGCCAGCAGCGCAGGGACTCGCTCCTACGAGCAGTACTTC. It is translated as CASSAGTRSYEQYF.